The 31 T cell receptor beta chains presented below share a single source sample, sequenced in a study of T-cell reconstitution after alpha-beta-depleted transplantation in children. It was with unique molecular identifiers that the TCRbeta library was prepared. TCRdb passed the PCR reads through MiXCR, listing each CDR3 protein once. The repertoire consists of almost 500,000 distinct CDR3 sequences, with about an eighth occurring once and the leading ten covering about 5%. The source material was PBMCs from the stem cell graft donor, sampled from the stem cell graft. All receptors come from a human donor who donated a stem cell graft to a child with combined immunodeficiency.

This clonotype occurred a few times. The CDR3 is CASSQVFAGSYNEQFF. The CDR3 nucleotides are TGTGCCAGCAGCCAAGTCTTCGCGGGGTCCTACAATGAGCAGTTCTTC. The chain links TRBV4-2 to TRBJ2-1, with D possibly being TRBD2 (6 bases). V lost 1 base and J 1 base, leaving 11 bases between the germline ends. This CDR3 has 16 amino acids. Germline CDR1 LGHNA, CDR2 YNFKEQ.

This clonotype showed up just a few times. V gene TRBV12-3 or TRBV12-4 combines with J gene TRBJ1-4; tentatively, D is TRBD1 (6 bases). Trimming removed 5 bases from V and 0 bases from J, with 7 bases in between. There are 14 residues in the CDR3. Here the CDR3 reads CASSGQSTNEKLFF. The DNA of the CDR3 is TGTGCCAGCAGTGGACAGTCAACTAATGAAAAACTGTTTTTT.

The chain recombines TRBV4-2 with TRBJ2-5; a possible D gene is TRBD2 (6 bases). V dropped 4 bases and J dropped 3 bases, with 21 bases sitting between them. CDR3 length: 17 amino acids. Germline V gene lookup returns CDR1 LGHNA and CDR2 YNFKEQ. In DNA, the CDR3 is TGTGCCAGCAGCCCGGGGCTCCTGGGAGGAGAAGAAGAGACCCAGTACTTC. Translation: CASSPGLLGGEEETQYF.

This clonotype was seen repeatedly, ten times or more. The chain has TRBV29-1 and TRBJ2-7, with D perhaps matching TRBD2 (6 bases). Germline V gene sequence: CDR1 SQVTM, CDR2 ANQGSEA. The V end lost 1 base, the J end lost 1 base, and 11 bases lay between the germline ends. The CDR3 consists of 14 residues. The DNA of the CDR3 is TGCAGCGTTGAAGGAATAGCGGCGTCCTACGAGCAGTACTTC. Its translation is CSVEGIAASYEQYF.

This clonotype has at least ten counts. The chain links TRBV4-3 to TRBJ2-3; D not resolved. The CDR3 runs 18 residues. Germline V CDR1 and CDR2: LGHNA, YSLEER. V gave up 0 bases and J gave up 1 base, with 17 bases separating them. DNA for the CDR3: TGCGCCAGCAGCCAAGAGTGGCCTCTTCCTGCACGCACAGATACGCAGTATTTT. Amino acid sequence: CASSQEWPLPARTDTQYF.

This clonotype was recorded a few times. CDR3 sequence: CASSEAPNEQYF. In DNA, the CDR3 is TGTGCCAGCAGTGAAGCCCCTAACGAGCAGTACTTC. The chain employs TRBV2 and TRBJ2-7; D not certain. Trimming stripped 0 bases from V and 5 bases from J, with 5 bases between. This CDR3 has 12 residues. Germline V gene sequence: CDR1 SNHLY, CDR2 FYNNEI.

V is TRBV5-1 and J is TRBJ2-3; D is perhaps TRBD2 (6 bases). Germline V gives CDR1 SGHRS, CDR2 YFSETQ. This CDR3 has 15 amino acids. Trimming removed 5 bases from V and 6 bases from J, with 19 bases in between. The CDR3 DNA follows: TGCGCCAGCAGAACCGGGCTAGGAGGGTCGGATACGCAGTATTTT. Protein product: CASRTGLGGSDTQYF.

V gene TRBV29-1 combines with J gene TRBJ1-1; D is undetermined. Trimming shortened V by 2 bases and J by 1 base, and 8 bases separated the two germline ends. The CDR3 covers 13 residues. CDR1 and CDR2 (germline): SQVTM, ANQGSEA. CDR3 coding DNA: TGCAGCGTTGAACGGCGACAGAACACTGAAGCTTTCTTT. Residues: CSVERRQNTEAFF.

This clonotype has at least ten counts. The chain carries TRBV7-6 and TRBJ1-5; the D is unclear. Germline V lookup: CDR1 SGHVS, CDR2 FNYEAQ. The CDR3 consists of 14 residues. The V gene lost 4 bases and the J gene lost 0 bases, with 7 bases spanning the gap. As DNA, the CDR3 is TGTGCCAGCAGCTACGGATCTAGCAATCAGCCCCAGCATTTT. It yields the protein CASSYGSSNQPQHF.

The sample holds a few counts of this clonotype. The chain combines TRBV27 with TRBJ1-6; D gene uncertain. The CDR3 length is 16 residues. Germline CDR1 and CDR2: MNHEY and SMNVEV (reference sequence). V lost 0 bases, J lost 13 bases, and 19 bases lay in between. The CDR3 nucleotides read TGTGCCAGCAGTTTATCGAGGAACAAAGGAGCCTCTCCCCTCCACTTT. Its protein is CASSLSRNKGASPLHF.

This clonotype was counted at least ten times. The V call is TRBV6-1, the J call TRBJ2-1, with a possible D match to TRBD1 (5 bases). This CDR3 region has 15 residues. CDR1 and CDR2 from the germline V gene are MNHNS and SASEGT. Trimming took off 6 bases at V and 4 bases at J, with 16 bases between the two ends. DNA of the CDR3: TGTGCCAGCAGCCATCCTAGGGGCCTTTACAATGAGCAGTTCTTC. Its protein is CASSHPRGLYNEQFF.

This clonotype showed up many times. The chain couples TRBV4-2 to TRBJ2-1; 7 bases are shared with TRBD2. V shed 6 bases and J 2 bases; nucleotides not matched to a gene: 7. In germline, CDR1 is LGHNA, CDR2 YNFKEQ. This CDR3 has 15 residues. CDR3 sequence (DNA): TGTGCCAGCAGGGATTGGGGGGGGACCTACAATGAGCAGTTCTTC. Amino acids: CASRDWGGTYNEQFF.

This chain links TRBV4-2 with TRBJ2-7, with D hard to call. This CDR3 is 13 amino acids long. The germline CDR1 and CDR2 sequences are LGHNA and YNFKEQ. The V and J ends lost 3 bases and 5 bases respectively, with 11 bases between them. The CDR3 region is CASSQLGVHEQYF. CDR3 coding DNA: TGTGCCAGCAGCCAGCTGGGCGTACACGAGCAGTACTTC.

This clonotype was counted a few times. This chain's CDR3 is CASRNQGLWYF. For the CDR3, the DNA is TGTGCCAGCAGGAATCAGGGTTTATGGTACTTC. The chain joins TRBV28 to TRBJ2-7; possibly TRBD1 for D (5 bases). Per germline, CDR1 MDHEN and CDR2 SYDVKM. The CDR3 is 11 amino acids. Trimming took 6 bases from V and 12 from J, leaving 15 bases between them.

This clonotype has a count of ten or more. The chain has TRBV28 and TRBJ2-7; TRBD1 might be the D (5 bases). Trimming left V 4 bases short and J 0 bases short, with 13 bases between. Germline CDR1 is MDHEN and CDR2 is SYDVKM. The length of the CDR3 is 15 residues. The CDR3 sequence is CASSSRTGVSYEQYF. CDR3 nucleotides: TGTGCCAGCAGTTCAAGAACAGGTGTCTCCTACGAGCAGTACTTC.

This clonotype appeared a few times. This chain links TRBV6-5 with TRBJ1-1; D is perhaps TRBD1 (5 bases). CDR1 and CDR2 from the germline V gene are MNHEY and SVGAGI. Trimming cost V 0 bases and J 4 bases, with 18 bases left between them. The CDR3 is 17 amino acids. As DNA, the CDR3 is TGTGCCAGCAGTTACTCATTCAAGTCAGGGCTGGGCACTGAAGCTTTCTTT. Amino acid sequence: CASSYSFKSGLGTEAFF.

This clonotype was seen only a few times. The chain recombines TRBV7-3 with TRBJ2-1; D not certain. CDR1 and CDR2 (germline): SGHTA, FQGTGA. The V end was cut by 5 bases, the J end by 8 bases, with 10 bases between. CDR3 size: 12 residues. As DNA, the CDR3 is TGTGCCAGCAGCCTCGTTGAGGATGAGCAGTTCTTC. This encodes CASSLVEDEQFF.

This clonotype has at least ten counts. V gene TRBV7-3 combines with J gene TRBJ2-2; D remains ambiguous. Trimming removed 2 bases from V and 4 bases from J, with 5 bases in between. CDR1 is SGHTA and CDR2 is FQGTGA in the germline V gene. The CDR3 has 13 amino acids. The DNA of the CDR3 is TGTGCCAGCAGCTTAGCTCGCACCGGGGAGCTGTTTTTT. The encoded protein is CASSLARTGELFF.

On this clonotype: A much larger clone lies a single base off, so this may be a read error. V gene TRBV20-1 combines with J gene TRBJ2-7; no firm D call. Trimming cost V 0 bases and J 1 base, with 19 bases left between them. From germline, CDR1 is DFQATT and CDR2 SNEGSKA (reference sequence). This CDR3 is built from 17 residues. The CDR3 region has the DNA TGCAGTGCTAGAGATCCGGCTACCAGACGGCGGTCCTACGAGCAGTACTTC. Translation: CSARDPATRRRSYEQYF.

The V and J genes are TRBV2 and TRBJ2-5; no clear D. This CDR3 comprises 12 residues. Trimming cost V 7 bases and J 5 bases, with 11 bases left between them. The germline gives CDR1 SNHLY, CDR2 FYNNEI. CDR3 in DNA: TGTGCCAGCAATAGGATCGGGGAGACCCAGTACTTC. Protein product: CASNRIGETQYF.

This clonotype was seen many times. V is TRBV6-5 and J is TRBJ2-3, with D perhaps TRBD1 or TRBD2 (7 bases each). The V gene's germline CDR1 is MNHEY and CDR2 SVGAGI. The CDR3 is 15 residues long. V lost 3 bases to trimming and J lost 4 bases, with 14 bases between them. The CDR3 region is CASSYTGAGADTQYF. In nucleotides, the CDR3 is TGTGCCAGCAGTTATACAGGGGCGGGAGCAGATACGCAGTATTTT.

This clonotype turned up a few times. V usage is TRBV10-3 and J usage is TRBJ2-7; 8 bases map to TRBD2. Trimming took 5 bases from V and 5 from J; bases not matched to a gene: 11. The germline gives CDR1 ENHRY, CDR2 SYGVKD. The CDR3 sequence is 15 residues long. The CDR3 sequence is CAISPRGLDLHEQYF. The CDR3, as DNA: TGTGCCATCAGTCCTCGGGGACTAGACCTCCACGAGCAGTACTTC.

CDR3 region: CASSSPATATNTGELFF. The CDR3 DNA is TGTGCCAGCAGTTCTCCGGCGACAGCTACGAACACCGGGGAGCTGTTTTTT. V gene TRBV27 combines with J gene TRBJ2-2; maybe TRBD1 (5 bases). V lost 4 bases and J lost 0, with 15 bases in between. Germline values: CDR1 MNHEY, CDR2 SMNVEV (reference sequence). This CDR3 has 17 residues.

This clonotype was seen only a few times. The chain recombines TRBV24-1 with TRBJ2-1; 7 bases fit TRBD2. Germline CDR1 KGHDR, CDR2 SFDVKD. V lost 4 bases, J lost 5 bases, and 10 bases stayed unmatched. The CDR3 covers 16 residues. CDR3 nucleotide sequence: TGTGCCACCAGTGAACATGGGGCGGGGGTCAACAATGAGCAGTTCTTC. This translates into CATSEHGAGVNNEQFF.

This chain links TRBV3-1 with TRBJ2-2, with 8 bases identical to TRBD1. Trimming removed 11 bases from V and 0 bases from J; junction bases left unmatched: 5. The CDR3 has 14 amino acids. Germline CDR1 and CDR2: LGHDT and YNNKEL (reference sequence). The CDR3 sequence is CASRQGSNTGELFF. In DNA form, the CDR3 reads TGTGCCTCCCGACAGGGGTCGAACACCGGGGAGCTGTTTTTT.

The rearrangement joins TRBV24-1 to TRBJ2-1; 8 bases map to TRBD2. The CDR3 is 14 residues long. CDR1 KGHDR and CDR2 SFDVKD come from the germline V gene. The V and J ends lost 9 bases and 2 bases, in that order; junction bases with no gene match: 5. The chain's CDR3 is CATSGGAPYNEQFF. The CDR3 DNA follows: TGTGCCACCTCCGGGGGGGCCCCCTACAATGAGCAGTTCTTC.

The rearrangement uses TRBV11-3 and TRBJ2-2; 8 bases fit TRBD1. The CDR3 consists of 16 residues. CDR1 and CDR2 (germline): SGHNT, YENEEA. J gave up 6 bases and V 5 bases, and 11 bases lay outside the gene matches. CDR3 sequence (DNA): TGTGCCAGCAGCCATCTCCTACGGACAGGGCCCGGGGAGCTGTTTTTT. It codes for CASSHLLRTGPGELFF.

Comment on this clonotype: The conserved phenylalanine or tryptophan normally closing the CDR3 is absent here, so this likely arose from a read error. The chain carries TRBV20-1 and TRBJ2-3; 10 nucleotides match TRBD2. Looked up from germline, CDR1 is DFQATT and CDR2 is SNEGSKA (reference sequence). V shed 6 bases, J shed 2 bases, and the junction held 11 bases outside the gene matches. This CDR3 region has 16 residues. The CDR3 is CSAQQILAGTTDTQYS. The DNA of the CDR3 is TGCAGTGCCCAACAGATACTAGCGGGGACCACAGATACGCAGTATTCT.

This sequence joins TRBV29-1 and TRBJ1-1, with D hard to call. Germline assignment: CDR1 SQVTM and CDR2 ANQGSEA. CDR3 length equals 15 residues. V was trimmed by 0 bases and J by 1 base, leaving 12 bases between them. CDR3 in DNA: TGCAGCGTTGAAGATGCCGGGCACCAGAACACTGAAGCTTTCTTT. Its protein product is CSVEDAGHQNTEAFF.

This clonotype was observed a handful of times. The rearrangement links TRBV27 to TRBJ2-5; D possibly corresponds to TRBD1 (5 bases). V was cut by 2 bases and J by 2 bases, with 9 bases left in between. CDR3 length: 14 residues. Per the germline V gene, CDR1 is MNHEY and CDR2 is SMNVEV (reference sequence). The CDR3 sequence: CASSLKTEQETQYF. The CDR3 nucleotides read TGTGCCAGCAGTTTAAAGACAGAGCAAGAGACCCAGTACTTC.

The rearrangement links TRBV20-1 to TRBJ2-7, with D possibly matching TRBD2 (6 bases). Trimming removed 6 bases at V and 0 bases at J, with 12 bases between. This CDR3 contains 13 residues. CDR1 is DFQATT, CDR2 SNEGSKA, per germline (reference sequence). CDR3 region: CSASPGSSYEQYF. DNA for the CDR3: TGCAGTGCCAGCCCCGGGAGCTCCTACGAGCAGTACTTC.